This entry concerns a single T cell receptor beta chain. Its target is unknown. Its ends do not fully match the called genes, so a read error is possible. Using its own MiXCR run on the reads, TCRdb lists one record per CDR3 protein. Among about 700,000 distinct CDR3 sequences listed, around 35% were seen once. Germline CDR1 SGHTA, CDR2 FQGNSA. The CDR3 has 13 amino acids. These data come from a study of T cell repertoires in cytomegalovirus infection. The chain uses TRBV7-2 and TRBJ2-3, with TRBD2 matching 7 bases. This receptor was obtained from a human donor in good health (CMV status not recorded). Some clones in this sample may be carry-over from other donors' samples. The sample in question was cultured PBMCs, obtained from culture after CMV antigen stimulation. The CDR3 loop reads CASSLEASGLRHF. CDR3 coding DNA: TGTGCCAGCAGCTTAGAGGCTAGCGGTCTGAGACATTTT.